This TCR beta chain was obtained from a study of vaccination effects on CD4 cells after COVID-19. Study observations and caveats: Healthy vaccinees showed cross-reactivity with common cold coronaviruses in only 1 of 255 vaccine-induced clones. In the study, convalescent patients were few, and early post-infection timepoints were absent.

Sequencing was performed with immunoSEQ multiplex PCR; in TCRdb, only in-frame clones are kept and a portion is missing. The sample carries 65,000 or so clones, roughly 76% recorded once. Germline CDR1 reads MGHRA; CDR2 reads YSYEKL. This CDR3 is built from 15 residues. The ViraFEST assay expanded antigen-specific CD4+ T cells with viral peptide pools before sequencing. Cultured cells yielded isolated CD4+ T cells after around 10 days. Recipients of the vaccine had no prior SARS-CoV-2 infection and negative nucleocapsid antibodies. PBMC cultures contained 1.8 million or so cells per well, 9 to 10 IU/ml IL-2 and around 9.6 ug/ml peptides. Notes on this clone: Its antigen remains unidentified. A junction boundary mismatches the germline segment, possibly from a read error.

J is TRBJ1-6 and V is TRBV4-1; D remains ambiguous. The sequenced sample was CD4+ T cells from PBMCs cultured with HCoV-NL63 spike peptides, obtained before COVID-19 vaccination. The sequence was obtained from a human donor who received a COVID-19 vaccine. The CDR3 spells CASSQAKGYNSPLHF. CDR3 DNA: TGCGCCAGCAGTCAAGCAAAAGGCTATAATTCACCCCTCCACTTT.